The 11 T cell receptor beta chains below were found in one sample sequenced in a study of early T cells in non-severe SARS-CoV-2 infection. TCRdb called the 5' RACE reads again in MiXCR, with one record for every CDR3 protein. The profile shows about 99,000 distinct CDR3 sequences, 16% of them singletons. Sequenced material: whole blood. These receptors were obtained from an adult who was a healthcare worker with PCR-confirmed SARS-CoV-2 infection or an uninfected control (not recorded which).

This clonotype has only a few counts. The V gene is TRBV30, the J gene TRBJ2-7; D call uncertain. Germline V gene sequence: CDR1 GTSNPN, CDR2 SVGIG (reference sequence). This CDR3 has 12 amino acids. V dropped 2 bases and J dropped 5 bases, with 10 bases sitting between them. In DNA, the CDR3 is TGTGCCTGGAGTTTAACACCCCACGAGCAGTACTTC. Translating gives CAWSLTPHEQYF.

This clonotype was recorded many times. The V gene is TRBV28, the J gene TRBJ2-5; 13 nucleotides match TRBD2. With 6 bases clipped from V and 6 bases from J, the junction kept 7 bases outside the gene matches. CDR1 and CDR2 (germline): MDHEN, SYDVKM. This CDR3 region has 15 residues. CDR3 in DNA: TGTGCCAGCAGGACTAGCGGGGGGAATATGCAGACCCAGTACTTC. Residues: CASRTSGGNMQTQYF.

This clonotype was recorded a few times. This chain uses TRBV28 with TRBJ2-1; perhaps D is TRBD1 or TRBD2 (5 bases each). The CDR3 is 17 residues long. V lost 8 bases to trimming and J lost 0 bases, with 20 bases between them. CDR1 and CDR2 (germline): MDHEN, SYDVKM. The CDR3 protein is CASSSAGTDSSYNEQFF. The CDR3 DNA reads as TGTGCCAGCTCCTCCGCCGGGACGGATAGCTCCTACAATGAGCAGTTCTTC. Based on the CDR3 plus reference TRBV28 and TRBJ2-1, the full variable domain is DVKVTQSSRYLVKRTGEKVFLECVQDMDHENMFWYRQDPGLGLRLIYFSYDVKMKEKGDIPEGYSVSREKKERFSLILESASTNQTSMYLCASSSAGTDSSYNEQFFGPGTRLTVL.

The V call is TRBV20-1, the J call TRBJ2-1, with a tentative D call TRBD2 (6 bases). The CDR3 spans 16 residues. Germline V gene sequence: CDR1 DFQATT, CDR2 SNEGSKA (reference sequence). Trimming stripped 2 bases from V and 5 bases from J, with 19 bases between. The CDR3 coding sequence is TGCAGTGCTAGACCCAACTCCGGGACTTCGAACAATGAGCAGTTCTTC. Its protein is CSARPNSGTSNNEQFF.

This clonotype has more than one count but fewer than ten. The chain combines TRBV6-2 or TRBV6-3 with TRBJ1-2; no reliable D call. Trimming left V 7 bases short and J 1 base short, with 10 bases between. This CDR3 is 13 amino acids long. Germline lookup yields CDR1 MNHEY and CDR2 SVGEGT. CDR3 in amino acids: CASTGFINYGYTF. The CDR3 DNA reads TGTGCCAGCACTGGTTTCATTAACTATGGCTACACCTTC.

This clonotype was detected a few times. The V gene is TRBV18, the J gene TRBJ2-7; 13 nucleotides agree with TRBD2. The V and J ends lost 0 bases and 5 bases, in that order; junction bases with no gene match: 7. The germline gives CDR1 KGHSH, CDR2 LQKENI. The CDR3 extends over 17 amino acids. The CDR3 sequence is CASSPPSLGTSGNEQYF. The CDR3 nucleotides read TGTGCCAGCTCACCACCGAGTCTAGGGACTAGCGGGAACGAGCAGTACTTC. Full variable domain (remainder filled in from reference TRBV18 and TRBJ2-7): NAGVMQNPRHLVRRRGQEARLRCSPMKGHSHVYWYRQLPEEGLKFMVYLQKENIIDESGMPKERFSAEFPKEGPSILRIQQVVRGDSAAYFCASSPPSLGTSGNEQYFGPGTRLTVT.

V is TRBV5-6 and J is TRBJ2-7; possible D gene TRBD2, 6 bases. Trimming left V 3 bases short and J 5 bases short, with 12 bases between. This CDR3 has 13 residues. In germline, CDR1 is SGHDT, CDR2 YYEEEE. CDR3 in amino acids: CASSYSGTDEQYF. DNA of the CDR3: TGTGCCAGCAGCTATTCAGGGACTGACGAGCAGTACTTC.

This clonotype was counted a few times. V is TRBV20-1 and J is TRBJ1-4; the D is unclear. Trimming cost V 5 bases and J 0 bases, with 19 bases left between them. Germline V gene sequence: CDR1 DFQATT, CDR2 SNEGSKA (reference sequence). This CDR3 is built from 17 residues. DNA for the CDR3: TGCAGTGCTCTTGTAGATTGGACTGATGCAACTAATGAAAAACTGTTTTTT. Translation: CSALVDWTDATNEKLFF.

On this clonotype: The junction departs from germline at one end; a sequencing error may be responsible. The chain couples TRBV20-1 to TRBJ1-6; D perhaps matches TRBD1 (6 bases). The germline CDR1 and CDR2 sequences are DFQATT and SNEGSKA (reference sequence). The CDR3 extends over 18 amino acids. For the CDR3, the DNA is TGCAGTGCTAGACCAATTACAGGGCAGGGCTCCTATAATTCACCCCTCAACTTT. Encoded protein: CSARPITGQGSYNSPLNF.

The CDR3 coding sequence is TGTGCCGGCGAGGGGGCCTCCTACAATGAGCAGTTCTTC. Translating it yields CAGEGASYNEQFF. The gene calls are TRBV7-9 and TRBJ2-1, with 7 bases identical to TRBD1. From germline, CDR1 is SEHNR and CDR2 FQNEAQ (reference sequence). The CDR3 has 13 amino acids. V dropped 11 bases and J dropped 0; count of bases not matched to a gene: 4. Filled out from reference TRBV7-9 and TRBJ2-1, the complete variable domain reads DTGVSQNPRHKITKRGQNVTFRCDPISEHNRLYWYRQTLGQGPEFLTYFQNEAQLEKSRLLSDRFSAERPKGSFSTLEIQRTEQGDSAMYLCAGEGASYNEQFFGPGTRLTVL.

The chain recombines TRBV7-2 with TRBJ2-3, with D possibly TRBD1 on 5 matching bases. Germline assignment: CDR1 SGHTA and CDR2 FQGNSA. The CDR3 is made up of 13 amino acids. Trimming pared 4 bases from V and 6 bases from J, leaving 11 bases between. The CDR3 DNA follows: TGTGCCAGCAGCTCCGCGCCAGGGGATACGCAGTATTTT. This codes for CASSSAPGDTQYF. Supplemented by reference TRBV7-2 and TRBJ2-3, the full variable domain reads GAGVSQSPSNKVTEKGKDVELRCDPISGHTALYWYRQSLGQGLEFLIYFQGNSAPDKSGLPSDRFSAERTGGSVSTLTIQRTQQEDSAVYLCASSSAPGDTQYFGPGTRLTVL.